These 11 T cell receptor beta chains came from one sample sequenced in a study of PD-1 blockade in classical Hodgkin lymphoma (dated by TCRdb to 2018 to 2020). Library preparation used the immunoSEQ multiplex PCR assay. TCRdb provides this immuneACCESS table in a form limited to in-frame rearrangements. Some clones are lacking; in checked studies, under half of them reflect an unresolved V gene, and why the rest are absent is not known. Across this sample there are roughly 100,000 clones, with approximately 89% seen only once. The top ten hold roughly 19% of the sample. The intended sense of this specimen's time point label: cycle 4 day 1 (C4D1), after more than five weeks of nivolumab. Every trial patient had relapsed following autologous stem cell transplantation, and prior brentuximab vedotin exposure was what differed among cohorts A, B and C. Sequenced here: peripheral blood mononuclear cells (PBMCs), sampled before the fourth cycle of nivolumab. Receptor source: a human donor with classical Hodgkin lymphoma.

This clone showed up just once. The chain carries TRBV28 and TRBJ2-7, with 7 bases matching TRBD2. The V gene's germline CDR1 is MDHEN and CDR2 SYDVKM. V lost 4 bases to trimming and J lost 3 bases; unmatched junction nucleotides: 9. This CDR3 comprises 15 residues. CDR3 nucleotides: TGTGCCAGCAGTTCACCGACTCGCGGGGGCTACGAGCAGTACTTC. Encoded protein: CASSSPTRGGYEQYF. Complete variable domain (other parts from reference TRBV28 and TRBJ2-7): DVKVTQSSRYLVKRTGEKVFLECVQDMDHENMFWYRQDPGLGLRLIYFSYDVKMKEKGDIPEGYSVSREKKERFSLILESASTNQTSMYLCASSSPTRGGYEQYFGPGTRLTVT.

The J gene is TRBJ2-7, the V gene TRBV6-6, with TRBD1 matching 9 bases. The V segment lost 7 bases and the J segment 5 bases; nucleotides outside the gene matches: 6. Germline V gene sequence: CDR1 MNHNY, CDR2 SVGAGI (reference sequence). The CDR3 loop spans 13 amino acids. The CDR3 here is CASTPDRGNEQYF. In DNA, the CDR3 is TGTGCCAGCACCCCGGACAGGGGCAACGAGCAGTACTTC.

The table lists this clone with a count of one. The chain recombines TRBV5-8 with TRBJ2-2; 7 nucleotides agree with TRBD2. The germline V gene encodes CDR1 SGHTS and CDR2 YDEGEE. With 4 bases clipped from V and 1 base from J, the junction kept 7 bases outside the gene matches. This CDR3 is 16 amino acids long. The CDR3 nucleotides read TGTGCCAGCAGCATCCTCCCGGGAGGGAACACCGGGGAGCTGTTTTTT. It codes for CASSILPGGNTGELFF.

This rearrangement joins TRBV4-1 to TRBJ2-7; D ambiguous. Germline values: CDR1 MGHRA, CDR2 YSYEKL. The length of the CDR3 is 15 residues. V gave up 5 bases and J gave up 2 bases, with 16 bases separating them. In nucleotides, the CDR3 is TGCGCCAGCAGCTCTCGTCCAGGACCTACCTACGAGCAGTACTTC. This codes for CASSSRPGPTYEQYF.

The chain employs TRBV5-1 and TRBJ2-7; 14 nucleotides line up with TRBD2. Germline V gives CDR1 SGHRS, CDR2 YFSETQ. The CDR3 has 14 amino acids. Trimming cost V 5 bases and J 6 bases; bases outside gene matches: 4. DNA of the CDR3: TGCGCCAGCAGTCCGGGACTAGCGGGAGTCGAGCAGTACTTC. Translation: CASSPGLAGVEQYF.

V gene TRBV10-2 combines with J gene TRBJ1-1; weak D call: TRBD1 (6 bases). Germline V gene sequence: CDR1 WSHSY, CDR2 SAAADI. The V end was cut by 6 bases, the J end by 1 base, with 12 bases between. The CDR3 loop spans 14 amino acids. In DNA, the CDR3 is TGCGCCAGCAGCTTCGACAGGCGGAACACTGAAGCTTTCTTT. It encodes CASSFDRRNTEAFF.

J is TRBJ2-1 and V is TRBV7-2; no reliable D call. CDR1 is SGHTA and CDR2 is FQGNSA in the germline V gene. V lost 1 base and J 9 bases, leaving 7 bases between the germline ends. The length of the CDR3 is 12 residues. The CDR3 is CASSLGHPEQFF. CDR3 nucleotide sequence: TGTGCCAGCAGCTTAGGCCACCCTGAGCAGTTCTTC.

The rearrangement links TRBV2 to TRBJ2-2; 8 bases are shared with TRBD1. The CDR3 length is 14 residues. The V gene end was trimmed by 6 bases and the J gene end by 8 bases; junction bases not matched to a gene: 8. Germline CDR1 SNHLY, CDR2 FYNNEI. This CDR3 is CASSRQGPPGELFF. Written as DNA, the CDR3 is TGTGCCAGCAGCAGACAGGGGCCGCCGGGGGAGCTGTTTTTT.

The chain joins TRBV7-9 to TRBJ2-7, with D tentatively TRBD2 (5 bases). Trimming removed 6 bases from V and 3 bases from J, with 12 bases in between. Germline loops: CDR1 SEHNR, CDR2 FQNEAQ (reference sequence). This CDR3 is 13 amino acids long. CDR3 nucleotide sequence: TGTGCCAGCAGAAGCGGTACCGACTACGAGCAGTACTTC. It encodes CASRSGTDYEQYF.

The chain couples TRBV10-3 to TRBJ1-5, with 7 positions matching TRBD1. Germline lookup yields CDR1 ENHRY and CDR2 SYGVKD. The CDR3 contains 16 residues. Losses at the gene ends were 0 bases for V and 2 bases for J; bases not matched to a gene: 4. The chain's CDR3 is CAISESGQAGNQPQHF. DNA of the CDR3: TGTGCCATCAGTGAGTCAGGACAGGCCGGCAATCAGCCCCAGCATTTT.

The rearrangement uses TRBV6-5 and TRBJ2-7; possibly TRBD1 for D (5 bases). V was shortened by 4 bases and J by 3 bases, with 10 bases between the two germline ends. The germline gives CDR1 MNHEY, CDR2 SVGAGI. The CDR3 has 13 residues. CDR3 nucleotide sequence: TGTGCCAGCAGTTCGATGACAGACTACGAGCAGTACTTC. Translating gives CASSSMTDYEQYF.